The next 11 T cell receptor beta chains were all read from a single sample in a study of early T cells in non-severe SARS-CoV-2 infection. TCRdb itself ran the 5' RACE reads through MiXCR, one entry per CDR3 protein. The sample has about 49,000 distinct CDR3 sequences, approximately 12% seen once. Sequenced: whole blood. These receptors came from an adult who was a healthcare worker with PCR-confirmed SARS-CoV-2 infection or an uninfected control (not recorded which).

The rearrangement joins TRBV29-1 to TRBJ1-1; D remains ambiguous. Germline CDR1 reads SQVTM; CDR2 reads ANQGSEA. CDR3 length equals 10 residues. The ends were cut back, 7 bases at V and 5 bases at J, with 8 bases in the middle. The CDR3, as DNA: TGCAGCGCCCTAAGAACTGAAGCTTTCTTT. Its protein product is CSALRTEAFF.

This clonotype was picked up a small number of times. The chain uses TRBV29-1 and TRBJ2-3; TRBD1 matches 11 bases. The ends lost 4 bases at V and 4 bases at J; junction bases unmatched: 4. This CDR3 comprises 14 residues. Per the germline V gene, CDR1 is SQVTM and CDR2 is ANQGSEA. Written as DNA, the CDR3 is TGCAGCGTTGCCGGACAGGGGGCAGCAGATACGCAGTATTTT. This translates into CSVAGQGAADTQYF.

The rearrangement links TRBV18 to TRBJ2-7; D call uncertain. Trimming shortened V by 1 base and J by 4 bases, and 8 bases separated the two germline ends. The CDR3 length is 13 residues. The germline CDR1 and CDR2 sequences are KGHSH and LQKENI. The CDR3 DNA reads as TGTGCCAGCTCACCACGGGCAGAGTACGAGCAGTACTTC. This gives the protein CASSPRAEYEQYF.

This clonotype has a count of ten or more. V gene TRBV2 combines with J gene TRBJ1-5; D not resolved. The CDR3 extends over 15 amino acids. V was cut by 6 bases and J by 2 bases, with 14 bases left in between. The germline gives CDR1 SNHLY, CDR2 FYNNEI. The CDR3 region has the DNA TGTGCCAGCAGCGATGGACCACTCGGCAATCAGCCCCAGCATTTT. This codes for CASSDGPLGNQPQHF.

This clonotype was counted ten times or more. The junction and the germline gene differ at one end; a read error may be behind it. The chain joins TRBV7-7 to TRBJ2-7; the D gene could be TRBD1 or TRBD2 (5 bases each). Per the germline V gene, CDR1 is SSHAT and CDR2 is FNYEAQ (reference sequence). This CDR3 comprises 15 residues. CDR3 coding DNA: TGTGCTAGCAGCTTAGCAGAGGGGAGCTCCTACGAGCAGTACTTC. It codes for CASSLAEGSSYEQYF.

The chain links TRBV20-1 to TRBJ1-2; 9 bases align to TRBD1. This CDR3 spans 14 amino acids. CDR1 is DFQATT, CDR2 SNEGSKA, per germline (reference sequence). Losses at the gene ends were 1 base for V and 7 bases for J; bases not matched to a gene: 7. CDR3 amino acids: CSARGDRELSGYTF. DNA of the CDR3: TGCAGTGCTAGAGGGGACAGGGAGCTCTCTGGCTACACCTTC.

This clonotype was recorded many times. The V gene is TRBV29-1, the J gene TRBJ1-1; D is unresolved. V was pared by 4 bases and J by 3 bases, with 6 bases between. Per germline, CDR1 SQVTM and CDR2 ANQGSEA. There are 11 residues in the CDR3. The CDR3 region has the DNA TGCAGCGTTGTTCCTGACACTGAAGCTTTCTTT. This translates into CSVVPDTEAFF.

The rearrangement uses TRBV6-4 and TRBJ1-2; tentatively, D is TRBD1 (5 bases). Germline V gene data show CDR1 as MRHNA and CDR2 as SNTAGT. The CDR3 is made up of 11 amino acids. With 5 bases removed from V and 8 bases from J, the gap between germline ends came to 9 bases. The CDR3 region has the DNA TGTGCCAGCAGTTCAGGGCGAGGCTACACCTTC. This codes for CASSSGRGYTF.

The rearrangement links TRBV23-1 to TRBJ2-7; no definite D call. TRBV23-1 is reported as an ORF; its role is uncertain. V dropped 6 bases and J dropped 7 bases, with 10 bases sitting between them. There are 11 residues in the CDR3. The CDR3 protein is CASSPLWEQYF. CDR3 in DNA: TGCGCCAGCAGCCCCTTATGGGAGCAGTACTTC.

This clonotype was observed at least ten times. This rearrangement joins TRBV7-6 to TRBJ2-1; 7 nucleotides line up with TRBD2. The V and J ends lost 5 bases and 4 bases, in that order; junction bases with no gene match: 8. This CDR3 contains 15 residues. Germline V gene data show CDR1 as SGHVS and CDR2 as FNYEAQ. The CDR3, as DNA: TGTGCCAGCAGCCTTAGCGGGCCACCTTACAATGAGCAGTTCTTC. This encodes CASSLSGPPYNEQFF.

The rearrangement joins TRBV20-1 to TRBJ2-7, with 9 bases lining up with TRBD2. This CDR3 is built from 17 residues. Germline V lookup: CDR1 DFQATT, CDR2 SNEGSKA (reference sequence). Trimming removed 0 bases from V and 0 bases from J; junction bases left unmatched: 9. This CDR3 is CSARDKLAGLSSYEQYF. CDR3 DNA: TGCAGTGCTAGAGATAAACTAGCGGGCCTTAGCTCCTACGAGCAGTACTTC.